One and the same sample provided the 14 T cell receptor beta chains below, sequenced in a study of T cells in Graves' hyperthyroidism and ophthalmopathy. Amplification of TCR beta CDR3 regions used RNA as the template. The study used the HTBI primer set for a first-round RT-PCR of the TCR CDR3. TCRdb called the multiplex PCR reads again in MiXCR, with one record for every CDR3 protein. The table includes about 350,000 distinct CDR3 sequences, approximately 15% detected once. Sequencing used blood. These receptors were obtained from a woman in her twenties or thirties with Graves' hyperthyroidism.

In this sample, this clonotype turned up many times. The chain uses TRBV7-9 and TRBJ2-1, with a tentative D call TRBD1 (6 bases). Germline V lookup: CDR1 SEHNR, CDR2 FQNEAQ (reference sequence). V lost 5 bases, J lost 6 bases, and 17 bases lay in between. The CDR3 is 15 residues long. The CDR3 loop is CASSPQGVLFNEQFF. For the CDR3, the DNA is TGTGCCAGCAGCCCACAGGGCGTCCTCTTCAATGAGCAGTTCTTC.

This clonotype appeared many times. The chain joins TRBV12-3 or TRBV12-4 to TRBJ1-4; a possible D gene is TRBD1 (6 bases). This CDR3 is 16 amino acids long. With 9 bases removed from V and 5 bases from J, the gap between germline ends came to 22 bases. The CDR3 coding sequence is TGTGCCAGTACACTCAGAGGGGGGAGATTAAATGAAAAACTGTTTTTT. Translation: CASTLRGGRLNEKLFF.

This clonotype has ten or more counts. The rearrangement uses TRBV5-6 and TRBJ1-6; a weak D match, TRBD1 (5 bases). CDR1 SGHDT and CDR2 YYEEEE come from the germline V gene. V shed 2 bases and J shed 3 bases, with 15 bases lying between them. The CDR3 extends over 17 amino acids. The CDR3 loop is CASSFRAGALYNSPLHF. The CDR3 region has the DNA TGTGCCAGCAGCTTCCGGGCCGGGGCACTCTATAATTCACCCCTCCACTTT.

This clonotype was counted ten times or more. CDR3 protein: CASSEAGADGELFF. CDR3 coding DNA: TGTGCCAGCAGTGAAGCGGGAGCTGACGGGGAGCTGTTTTTT. The chain has TRBV28 and TRBJ2-2, with 8 bases aligning to TRBD2. This CDR3 spans 14 amino acids. V lost 5 bases and J lost 7; bases outside the gene matches: 6. Germline V gene lookup returns CDR1 MDHEN and CDR2 SYDVKM. Full variable domain (rest looked up from reference TRBV28 and TRBJ2-2): DVKVTQSSRYLVKRTGEKVFLECVQDMDHENMFWYRQDPGLGLRLIYFSYDVKMKEKGDIPEGYSVSREKKERFSLILESASTNQTSMYLCASSEAGADGELFFGEGSRLTVL.

The table lists this clonotype with many counts. The chain is built from TRBV28 and TRBJ2-1, with D maybe TRBD2 (5 bases). Germline V gene sequence: CDR1 MDHEN, CDR2 SYDVKM. V lost 7 bases, J lost 8 bases, and 15 bases lay in between. The CDR3 totals 13 residues. Written as DNA, the CDR3 is TGTGCCAGCACTCCGGGATCCGCGGATGAGCAGTTCTTC. It encodes CASTPGSADEQFF.

This clonotype was observed a few times. This sequence joins TRBV11-2 and TRBJ2-1; 8 bases fit TRBD2. The ends lost 1 base at V and 15 bases at J; junction bases unmatched: 8. There are 13 residues in the CDR3. The germline gives CDR1 SGHAT, CDR2 FQNNGV. CDR3 sequence reads: CASSLVPASGLFF. In nucleotides, the CDR3 is TGTGCCAGCAGCTTAGTCCCCGCTAGCGGGCTGTTCTTC.

There are a few counts of this clonotype. The junction departs from the called germline gene at one end, perhaps through a read error. V usage is TRBV7-9 and J usage is TRBJ2-1; D possibly corresponds to TRBD2 (5 bases). Germline loops: CDR1 SEHNR, CDR2 FQNEAQ (reference sequence). The CDR3 totals 13 residues. This chain's CDR3 is CASTLREKNEQFF. The CDR3 DNA reads TGTGCCAGCACCTTAAGGGAGAAGAATGAGCAGTTCTTC.

At least ten counts were recorded for this clonotype. This chain links TRBV19 with TRBJ1-2; D is unresolved. The V gene lost 6 bases and the J gene lost 1 base, with 3 bases spanning the gap. The CDR3 sequence is 11 residues long. The V gene's germline CDR1 is LNHDA and CDR2 SQIVND (reference sequence). The CDR3: CASRDNYGYTF. The CDR3 region has the DNA TGTGCCAGTAGGGATAACTATGGCTACACCTTC.

This clonotype was seen repeatedly, ten times or more. The CDR3 sequence is CASTTISGGSSYEQYF. Written as DNA, the CDR3 is TGTGCCAGCACCACCATATCAGGGGGGTCCTCCTACGAGCAGTACTTC. The V and J genes are TRBV11-2 and TRBJ2-7; D is perhaps TRBD1 (7 bases). The CDR3 has 16 residues. With 7 bases removed from V and 0 bases from J, the gap between germline ends came to 19 bases. Germline CDR1 is SGHAT and CDR2 is FQNNGV.

This clonotype occurred many times. The genes are TRBV18 and TRBJ2-5, with 9 bases lining up with TRBD1. V trimming: 5 bases; J trimming: 5 bases; junction bases outside the gene matches: 3. CDR3 length: 13 residues. The germline V gene has CDR1 KGHSH and CDR2 LQKENI. CDR3 bases: TGTGCCAGCTCAAGGACAGGGGAGGAGACCCAGTACTTC. This translates into CASSRTGEETQYF.

There are many counts of this clonotype. This chain connects TRBV24-1 to TRBJ2-3, with D perhaps being TRBD1 or TRBD2 (5 bases each). The ends were cut back, 10 bases at V and 0 bases at J, with 7 bases in the middle. CDR1 is KGHDR, CDR2 SFDVKD, per germline. CDR3 length: 12 residues. In DNA, the CDR3 is TGTGCCACGGGGGTCAGCACAGATACGCAGTATTTT. This translates into CATGVSTDTQYF.

In nucleotides, the CDR3 is TGCAGTGCTTATCACAGGGGGGAGTACGAGCAGTACTTC. It translates to CSAYHRGEYEQYF. J is TRBJ2-7 and V is TRBV20-1; 8 bases are shared with TRBD1. The CDR3 loop spans 13 amino acids. CDR1 is DFQATT, CDR2 SNEGSKA, per germline (reference sequence). V shed 5 bases, J shed 4 bases, and the junction held 7 bases outside the gene matches.

The gene calls are TRBV28 and TRBJ1-2; the D is unclear. CDR3 length equals 16 residues. Germline-derived CDR1 and CDR2 are MDHEN and SYDVKM. The ends were cut back, 5 bases at V and 3 bases at J, with 19 bases in the middle. The chain's CDR3 is CASSPKYGEIYYGYTF. The CDR3 nucleotides are TGTGCCAGCAGTCCCAAGTACGGGGAGATATACTATGGCTACACCTTC.

There are many counts of this clonotype. The V and J genes are TRBV11-2 and TRBJ2-7; tentatively, D is TRBD2 (6 bases). Germline lookup yields CDR1 SGHAT and CDR2 FQNNGV. V was pared by 6 bases and J by 4 bases, with 22 bases between. The CDR3 extends over 16 amino acids. Written as DNA, the CDR3 is TGTGCCAGCAGTTCAATAAACCGGGACTCCCATTACGAGCAGTACTTC. Protein product: CASSSINRDSHYEQYF.